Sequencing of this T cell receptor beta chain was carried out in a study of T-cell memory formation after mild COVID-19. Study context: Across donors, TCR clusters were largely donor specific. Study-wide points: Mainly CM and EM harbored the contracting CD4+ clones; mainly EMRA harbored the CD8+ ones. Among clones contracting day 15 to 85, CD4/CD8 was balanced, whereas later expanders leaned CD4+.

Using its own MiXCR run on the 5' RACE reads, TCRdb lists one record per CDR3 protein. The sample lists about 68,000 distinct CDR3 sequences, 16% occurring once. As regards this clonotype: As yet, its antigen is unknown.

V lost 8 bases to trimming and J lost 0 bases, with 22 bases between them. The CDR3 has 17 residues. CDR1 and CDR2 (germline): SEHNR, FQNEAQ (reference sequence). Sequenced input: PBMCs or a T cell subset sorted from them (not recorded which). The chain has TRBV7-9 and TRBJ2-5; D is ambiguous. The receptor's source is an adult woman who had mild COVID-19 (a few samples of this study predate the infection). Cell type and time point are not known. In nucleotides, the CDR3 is TGTGCCAGCGGCCCCTCCCGCCGCTTTCGTGACCAAGAGACCCAGTACTTC. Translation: CASGPSRRFRDQETQYF.